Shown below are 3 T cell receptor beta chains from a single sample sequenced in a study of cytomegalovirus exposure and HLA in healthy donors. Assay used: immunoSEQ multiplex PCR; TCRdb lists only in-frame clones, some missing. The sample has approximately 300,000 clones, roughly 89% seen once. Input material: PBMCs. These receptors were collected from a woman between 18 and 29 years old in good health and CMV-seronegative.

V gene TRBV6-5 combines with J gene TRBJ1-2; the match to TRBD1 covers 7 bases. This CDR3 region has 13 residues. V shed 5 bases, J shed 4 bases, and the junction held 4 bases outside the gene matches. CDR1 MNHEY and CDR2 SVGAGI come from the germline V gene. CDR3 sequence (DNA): TGTGCCAGCAGTCCACAGGGGAGCTATGGCTACACCTTC. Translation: CASSPQGSYGYTF.

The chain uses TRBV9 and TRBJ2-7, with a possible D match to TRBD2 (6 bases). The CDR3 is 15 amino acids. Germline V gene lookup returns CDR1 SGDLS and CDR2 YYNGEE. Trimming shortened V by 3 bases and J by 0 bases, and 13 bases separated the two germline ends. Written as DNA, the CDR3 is TGTGCCAGCAGCGGAGGGGACTTTAGCTCCTACGAGCAGTACTTC. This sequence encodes CASSGGDFSSYEQYF.

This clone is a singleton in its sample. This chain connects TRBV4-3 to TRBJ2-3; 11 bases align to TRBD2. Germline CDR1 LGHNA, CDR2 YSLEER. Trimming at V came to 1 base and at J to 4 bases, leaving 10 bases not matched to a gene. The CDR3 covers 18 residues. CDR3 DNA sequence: TGCGCCAGCAGCCAAGGGGACTCACTAGCGGGAGCGCCAGATACGCAGTATTTT. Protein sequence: CASSQGDSLAGAPDTQYF.